The 23 T cell receptor beta chains below all came from one sample that was sequenced in a study of blood T cell repertoires in COVID-19. Libraries were prepared by immunoSEQ multiplex PCR; TCRdb keeps only in-frame clonotypes and omits some of them. The sample has over 140,000 clones; about three quarters are singletons. Sequencing was done on a sample of peripheral blood. The receptor set was obtained from a woman older than 75 with active or convalescent COVID-19.

This clone has a single count. The V and J genes are TRBV5-5 and TRBJ2-2, with 12 bases aligning to TRBD2. The CDR3 consists of 18 residues. The V gene's germline CDR1 is SGHKS and CDR2 YYEKEE (reference sequence). After removal of 6 bases from V and 3 bases from J, the junction contained 12 bases not matched to a gene. The CDR3 here is CASTLRLAGGQDTGELFF. In DNA, the CDR3 is TGTGCCAGCACCCTGCGGCTAGCGGGGGGGCAGGACACCGGGGAGCTGTTTTTT.

The chain couples TRBV3-1 (or the pseudogene TRBV3-2) to TRBJ1-2; tentative D call: TRBD1 (6 bases). Germline loops: CDR1 LGHDT, CDR2 YNNKEL (reference sequence). Between the trimmed V and J ends, which lost 1 base and 4 bases, there was a span of 10 bases. CDR3 length equals 14 residues. CDR3 residues: CASSQGGGSYGYTF. CDR3 nucleotide sequence: TGTGCCAGCAGCCAAGGAGGGGGTAGCTATGGCTACACCTTC.

The gene calls are TRBV19 and TRBJ2-5, with D tentatively TRBD2 (6 bases). The germline V and J ends were trimmed by 3 bases and 5 bases, with 10 bases remaining between them. Looked up from germline, CDR1 is LNHDA and CDR2 is SQIVND (reference sequence). This CDR3 region has 13 residues. The CDR3 DNA follows: TGTGCCAGTAGTATGGCGGGGAGGGAGACCCAGTACTTC. Translated: CASSMAGRETQYF.

V gene TRBV28 combines with J gene TRBJ1-4; D is undetermined. Trimming took 3 bases from V and 14 from J, leaving 13 bases between them. Per the germline V gene, CDR1 is MDHEN and CDR2 is SYDVKM. This CDR3 is built from 12 residues. The CDR3 here is CASSLVEKSLFF. The CDR3 nucleotides read TGTGCCAGCAGTTTGGTTGAGAAAAGTCTGTTTTTT. Using reference TRBV28 and TRBJ1-4 for the parts outside the CDR3, the full variable domain is DVKVTQSSRYLVKRTGEKVFLECVQDMDHENMFWYRQDPGLGLRLIYFSYDVKMKEKGDIPEGYSVSREKKERFSLILESASTNQTSMYLCASSLVEKSLFFGSGTQLSVL.

V usage is TRBV7-2 and J usage is TRBJ1-1, with unresolved D. The CDR3 has 14 residues. Germline V gene data show CDR1 as SGHTA and CDR2 as FQGNSA. The V end lost 4 bases, the J end lost 11 bases, and 20 bases lay between the germline ends. The chain's CDR3 is CASSSATGSFVAFF. The CDR3, as DNA: TGTGCCAGCAGCTCAGCGACGGGGTCGTTCGTTGCTTTCTTT.

The rearrangement uses TRBV6-5 and TRBJ2-2, with 9 bases fitting TRBD1. CDR3 length: 13 residues. Germline V gene sequence: CDR1 MNHEY, CDR2 SVGAGI. V shed 6 bases, J shed 6 bases, and the junction held 2 bases outside the gene matches. As DNA, the CDR3 is TGTGCCAGCAGGGGACAGGGTGCCGGGGAGCTGTTTTTT. Translating gives CASRGQGAGELFF.

This clone occurred once. This sequence joins TRBV19 and TRBJ1-5, with D uncertain. The CDR3 is 15 residues long. Trimming pared 5 bases from V and 0 bases from J, leaving 11 bases between. The V gene's germline CDR1 is LNHDA and CDR2 SQIVND (reference sequence). The CDR3 DNA follows: TGTGCCAGTAGTTCACAGCTTAATAGCAATCAGCCCCAGCATTTT. Residues: CASSSQLNSNQPQHF.

This chain connects TRBV7-9 to TRBJ1-6; D unclear. Trimming left V 6 bases short and J 3 bases short, with 15 bases between. Germline CDR1 SEHNR, CDR2 FQNEAQ (reference sequence). The CDR3 length is 16 residues. This CDR3 reads CASRLPAGDYNSPLHF. The CDR3 nucleotides are TGTGCCAGCAGGTTACCGGCCGGGGACTATAATTCACCCCTCCACTTT.

The chain is built from TRBV2 and TRBJ2-5; perhaps TRBD2 as D (5 bases). Germline V gene sequence: CDR1 SNHLY, CDR2 FYNNEI. The CDR3 loop spans 14 amino acids. V dropped 1 base and J dropped 3 bases, with 9 bases sitting between them. CDR3 loop: CASSEVYGEETQYF. The CDR3 DNA reads TGTGCCAGCAGTGAAGTGTACGGGGAAGAGACCCAGTACTTC.

J is TRBJ1-4 and V is TRBV5-4; the match to TRBD1 covers 7 bases. The CDR3 spans 18 residues. CDR1 and CDR2 from the germline V gene are SGHNT and YYREEE (reference sequence). J was trimmed by 0 bases and V by 5 bases; bases with no gene match: 13. In DNA form, the CDR3 reads TGTGCCAGCAGTTACACAGGGGTATCACCAGCAACTAATGAAAAACTGTTTTTT. Its protein is CASSYTGVSPATNEKLFF.

This rearrangement joins TRBV4-1 to TRBJ1-4, with TRBD1 matching over 9 bases. Germline values: CDR1 MGHRA, CDR2 YSYEKL. V lost 3 bases, J lost 1 base, and 0 bases stayed unmatched. The CDR3 length is 15 residues. The CDR3 DNA follows: TGCGCCAGCAGCCAGGACAGGGGAACTAATGAAAAACTGTTTTTT. This sequence encodes CASSQDRGTNEKLFF.

This clone was observed a handful of times. V is TRBV5-4 and J is TRBJ1-1; D uncertain. CDR3 length: 13 amino acids. V was shortened by 5 bases and J by 1 base, with 9 bases between the two germline ends. Germline CDR1 reads SGHNT; CDR2 reads YYREEE (reference sequence). The DNA of the CDR3 is TGTGCCAGCAGACAAACGGGGAACACTGAAGCTTTCTTT. This codes for CASRQTGNTEAFF. The variable domain in full, completed from reference TRBV5-4 and TRBJ1-1, reads ETGVTQSPTHLIKTRGQQVTLRCSSQSGHNTVSWYQQALGQGPQFIFQYYREEENGRGNFPPRFSGLQFPNYSSELNVNALELDDSALYLCASRQTGNTEAFFGQGTRLTVV.

The CDR3 sequence is CASSATGGYGYTF. CDR3 coding DNA: TGTGCCAGCAGCGCAACAGGGGGCTATGGCTACACCTTC. The gene calls are TRBV11-1 and TRBJ1-2, with 8 nucleotides matching TRBD1. Germline loops: CDR1 SGHAT, CDR2 FQDESV (reference sequence). J lost 4 bases, V lost 5 bases, and 3 bases had no gene match. This CDR3 is 13 amino acids long.

This clone was observed a few times. J is TRBJ1-2 and V is TRBV7-8, with TRBD1 identical over 10 bases. This CDR3 comprises 15 residues. In germline, CDR1 is SGHVS, CDR2 FQNEAQ. J lost 4 bases, V lost 7 bases, and 9 bases had no gene match. DNA of the CDR3: TGTGCCAGCACCGGGACAGGGGTTGGGGGCTATGGCTACACCTTC. It encodes CASTGTGVGGYGYTF.

This clone was observed once. The DNA for the CDR3 is TGCGCCAGCAGCTTGGCGGGACACCTAAACAATGAGCAGTTCTTC. This sequence encodes CASSLAGHLNNEQFF. The chain joins TRBV5-1 to TRBJ2-1; D is perhaps TRBD1 (6 bases). The germline V and J ends were trimmed by 0 bases and 5 bases, with 12 bases remaining between them. The CDR3 length is 15 residues. Germline V gene lookup returns CDR1 SGHRS and CDR2 YFSETQ.

This clone was detected a few times. The chain recombines TRBV18 with TRBJ1-2; 9 nucleotides line up with TRBD1. The CDR3 is made up of 15 amino acids. J gave up 4 bases and V 5 bases, and 8 bases lay outside the gene matches. Per the germline V gene, CDR1 is KGHSH and CDR2 is LQKENI. As DNA, the CDR3 is TGTGCCAGCTCAGTACAGGGGGCGAGAGTCTATGGCTACACCTTC. Protein: CASSVQGARVYGYTF.

V is TRBV21-1 and J is TRBJ1-1; the DNA was not compared with TRBD1, the D call given in the table. TRBV21-1 is a pseudogene locus. The CDR3 loop spans 12 amino acids. CDR3 loop: CASSSGGTEAFF. As DNA, the CDR3 is TGTGCCAGCAGCTCAGGGGGCACTGAAGCTTTCTTT.

The chain links TRBV7-8 to TRBJ2-4; 8 bases line up with TRBD1. The germline V gene encodes CDR1 SGHVS and CDR2 FQNEAQ. Germline trimming cut 5 bases from V and 4 bases from J; bases unmatched to any gene: 7. CDR3 length equals 15 residues. As DNA, the CDR3 is TGTGCCAGCAGCCCCCGCCGGACAGGGAAAAACATTCAGTACTTC. Residues: CASSPRRTGKNIQYF.

The gene calls are TRBV3-1 (or the pseudogene TRBV3-2) and TRBJ2-5, with TRBD1 matching over 7 bases. V trimming: 6 bases; J trimming: 1 base; junction bases outside the gene matches: 2. CDR3 length equals 13 residues. Per germline, CDR1 LGHDT and CDR2 YNNKEL (reference sequence). The CDR3 protein is CASRRDSQETQYF. CDR3 nucleotide sequence: TGTGCCAGCAGACGGGACAGCCAAGAGACCCAGTACTTC.

The chain carries TRBV29-1 and TRBJ2-5, with D perhaps matching TRBD1 (6 bases). CDR3 size: 16 residues. Germline CDR1 SQVTM, CDR2 ANQGSEA. V dropped 7 bases and J dropped 5 bases, with 26 bases sitting between them. CDR3 protein: CSASNRASRSVETQYF. The CDR3 DNA is TGCAGCGCCTCCAACAGGGCCTCTCGCTCAGTCGAGACCCAGTACTTC.

This rearrangement joins TRBV28 to TRBJ2-4; D gene uncertain. This CDR3 comprises 12 residues. CDR1 and CDR2 (germline): MDHEN, SYDVKM. Trimming shortened V by 3 bases and J by 9 bases, and 9 bases separated the two germline ends. CDR3 loop: CASSFRGSIQYF. The CDR3 nucleotides are TGTGCCAGCAGTTTCCGAGGAAGCATTCAGTACTTC.

The chain uses TRBV18 and TRBJ1-3; 7 bases are shared with TRBD1. CDR3 size: 15 residues. With 4 bases clipped from V and 3 bases from J, the junction kept 6 bases outside the gene matches. The germline gives CDR1 KGHSH, CDR2 LQKENI. The CDR3 DNA follows: TGTGCCAGCTCACTCGACAGGGCGGGTGGAAACACCATATATTTT. It yields the protein CASSLDRAGGNTIYF.

This clone was seen only once. The chain is built from TRBV2 and TRBJ1-1; 8 nucleotides align to TRBD1. Germline loops: CDR1 SNHLY, CDR2 FYNNEI. This CDR3 region has 15 residues. V lost 6 bases, J lost 1 base, and 7 bases stayed unmatched. As DNA, the CDR3 is TGTGCCAGCAGGGACAGGGCAGGCGAGAACACTGAAGCTTTCTTT. It is translated as CASRDRAGENTEAFF.